The rows below give T cell receptor beta chains drawn from one sample of a study of blood T cell repertoires in COVID-19. The data were produced by immunoSEQ multiplex PCR, yet TCRdb's version contains in-frame clones alone and is incomplete. The sample lists about 200,000 clones, about nine tenths occurring once. Sequenced sample: PBMCs or T cells enriched from blood (not recorded which). These TCRs come from a woman aged 30 to 39 who had recovered from COVID-19. The CDR3 runs from the conserved cysteine through the conserved F or W. A D gene is named only where the DNA matches it firmly. Where a row states a size, it is once, few, many or the class of an expanded clone; other rows omit it.

>TRBJ1-1|once|.|15|TRBV4-1
CASSQVETLGGSAFF
TGCGCCAGCAGCCAAGTCGAGACCCTGGGGGGTTCGGCTTTCTTT
>TRBJ2-1|.|TRBD1|14|TRBV13
CASSVGTGGSEQFF
TGTGCCAGCAGCGTCGGGACAGGGGGCAGTGAGCAGTTCTTC
>TRBJ1-6|.|.|16|TRBV27
CASSLQGSSYNSPLHF
TGTGCCAGCAGTTTACAGGGGAGCTCCTATAATTCACCCCTCCACTTT
>TRBJ2-3|.|.|14|TRBV30
CAWRGSGSTDTQYF
TGTGCCTGGAGGGGAAGCGGGAGCACAGATACGCAGTATTTT
>TRBJ1-3|.|.|15|TRBV6-5
CASSYSKHSGNTIYF
TGTGCCAGCAGTTACTCGAAACACTCTGGAAACACCATATATTTT
>TRBJ2-1|.|TRBD1|19|TRBV24-1
CATSDFPNTRDRGLYEQFF
TGTGCCACCAGTGATTTCCCTAATACGCGGGACAGGGGGCTGTATGAGCAGTTCTTC
>TRBJ2-4|few|.|15|TRBV7-9
CASSLPGVGKNIQYF
TGTGCCAGCAGCCTTCCGGGGGTGGGCAAAAACATTCAGTACTTC
>TRBJ2-2|.|TRBD2|16|TRBV9
CASSVSGGPRPGELFF
TGTGCCAGCAGCGTAAGCGGGGGGCCGAGGCCCGGGGAGCTGTTTTTT
>TRBJ1-1|.|.|12|TRBV18
CASSPNRDEAFF
TGTGCCAGCTCACCAAACCGGGATGAAGCTTTCTTT
>TRBJ2-2|.|.|18|TRBV5-1
CASSPALIRVANTGELFF
TGCGCCAGCAGCCCGGCACTCATCAGGGTTGCGAACACCGGGGAGCTGTTTTTT
>TRBJ1-4|.|TRBD1|13|TRBV3-1/TRBV3-2
CASSHHGQGRQFF
TGTGCCAGCAGCCACCACGGACAGGGTCGTCAGTTTTTT
>TRBJ1-6|.|.|13|TRBV25-1
CASSELGVSPLHF
TGTGCCAGCAGTGAGTTAGGGGTTTCACCCCTCCACTTT
>TRBJ2-5|.|TRBD1|15|TRBV4-2
CASSQVRTGKETQYF
TGTGCCAGCAGCCAAGTGCGGACAGGAAAAGAGACCCAGTACTTC
>TRBJ1-5|.|.|16|TRBV6-6
CASSLNPFRTNQPQHF
TGTGCCAGCAGTTTAAACCCCTTTAGGACAAATCAGCCCCAGCATTTT
>TRBJ1-6|.|.|15|TRBV6-4
CASSDSEGVNSPLHF
TGTGCCAGCAGTGACTCAGAGGGGGTTAATTCACCCCTCCACTTT
>TRBJ2-3|few|TRBD2|16|TRBV3-1/TRBV3-2
CASSQVLAGVTDTQYF
TGTGCCAGCAGCCAAGTACTAGCGGGGGTCACAGATACGCAGTATTTT
>TRBJ2-1|.|.|15|TRBV7-8
CASSLIAVGGNEQFF
TGTGCCAGCAGCTTAATAGCGGTCGGTGGCAATGAGCAGTTCTTC